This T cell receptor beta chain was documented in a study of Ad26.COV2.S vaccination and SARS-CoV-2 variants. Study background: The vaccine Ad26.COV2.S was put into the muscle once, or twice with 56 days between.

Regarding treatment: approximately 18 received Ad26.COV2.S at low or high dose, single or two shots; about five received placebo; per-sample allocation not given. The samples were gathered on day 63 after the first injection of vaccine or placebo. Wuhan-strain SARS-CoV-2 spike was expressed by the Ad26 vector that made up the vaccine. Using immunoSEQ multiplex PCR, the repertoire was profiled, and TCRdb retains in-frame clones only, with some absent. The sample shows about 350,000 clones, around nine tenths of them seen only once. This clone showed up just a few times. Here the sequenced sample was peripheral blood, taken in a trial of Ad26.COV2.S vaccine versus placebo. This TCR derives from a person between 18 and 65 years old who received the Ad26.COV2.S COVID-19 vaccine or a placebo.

The CDR3 reads CAWSVRSSWSETQYF. The CDR3 DNA follows: TGTGCCTGGAGTGTACGGAGTAGCTGGTCGGAGACCCAGTACTTC. The rearrangement links TRBV30 to TRBJ2-5; no firm D call. The germline V gene has CDR1 GTSNPN and CDR2 SVGIG (reference sequence). The CDR3 is 15 residues long. V lost 0 bases and J lost 5, with 16 bases in between.